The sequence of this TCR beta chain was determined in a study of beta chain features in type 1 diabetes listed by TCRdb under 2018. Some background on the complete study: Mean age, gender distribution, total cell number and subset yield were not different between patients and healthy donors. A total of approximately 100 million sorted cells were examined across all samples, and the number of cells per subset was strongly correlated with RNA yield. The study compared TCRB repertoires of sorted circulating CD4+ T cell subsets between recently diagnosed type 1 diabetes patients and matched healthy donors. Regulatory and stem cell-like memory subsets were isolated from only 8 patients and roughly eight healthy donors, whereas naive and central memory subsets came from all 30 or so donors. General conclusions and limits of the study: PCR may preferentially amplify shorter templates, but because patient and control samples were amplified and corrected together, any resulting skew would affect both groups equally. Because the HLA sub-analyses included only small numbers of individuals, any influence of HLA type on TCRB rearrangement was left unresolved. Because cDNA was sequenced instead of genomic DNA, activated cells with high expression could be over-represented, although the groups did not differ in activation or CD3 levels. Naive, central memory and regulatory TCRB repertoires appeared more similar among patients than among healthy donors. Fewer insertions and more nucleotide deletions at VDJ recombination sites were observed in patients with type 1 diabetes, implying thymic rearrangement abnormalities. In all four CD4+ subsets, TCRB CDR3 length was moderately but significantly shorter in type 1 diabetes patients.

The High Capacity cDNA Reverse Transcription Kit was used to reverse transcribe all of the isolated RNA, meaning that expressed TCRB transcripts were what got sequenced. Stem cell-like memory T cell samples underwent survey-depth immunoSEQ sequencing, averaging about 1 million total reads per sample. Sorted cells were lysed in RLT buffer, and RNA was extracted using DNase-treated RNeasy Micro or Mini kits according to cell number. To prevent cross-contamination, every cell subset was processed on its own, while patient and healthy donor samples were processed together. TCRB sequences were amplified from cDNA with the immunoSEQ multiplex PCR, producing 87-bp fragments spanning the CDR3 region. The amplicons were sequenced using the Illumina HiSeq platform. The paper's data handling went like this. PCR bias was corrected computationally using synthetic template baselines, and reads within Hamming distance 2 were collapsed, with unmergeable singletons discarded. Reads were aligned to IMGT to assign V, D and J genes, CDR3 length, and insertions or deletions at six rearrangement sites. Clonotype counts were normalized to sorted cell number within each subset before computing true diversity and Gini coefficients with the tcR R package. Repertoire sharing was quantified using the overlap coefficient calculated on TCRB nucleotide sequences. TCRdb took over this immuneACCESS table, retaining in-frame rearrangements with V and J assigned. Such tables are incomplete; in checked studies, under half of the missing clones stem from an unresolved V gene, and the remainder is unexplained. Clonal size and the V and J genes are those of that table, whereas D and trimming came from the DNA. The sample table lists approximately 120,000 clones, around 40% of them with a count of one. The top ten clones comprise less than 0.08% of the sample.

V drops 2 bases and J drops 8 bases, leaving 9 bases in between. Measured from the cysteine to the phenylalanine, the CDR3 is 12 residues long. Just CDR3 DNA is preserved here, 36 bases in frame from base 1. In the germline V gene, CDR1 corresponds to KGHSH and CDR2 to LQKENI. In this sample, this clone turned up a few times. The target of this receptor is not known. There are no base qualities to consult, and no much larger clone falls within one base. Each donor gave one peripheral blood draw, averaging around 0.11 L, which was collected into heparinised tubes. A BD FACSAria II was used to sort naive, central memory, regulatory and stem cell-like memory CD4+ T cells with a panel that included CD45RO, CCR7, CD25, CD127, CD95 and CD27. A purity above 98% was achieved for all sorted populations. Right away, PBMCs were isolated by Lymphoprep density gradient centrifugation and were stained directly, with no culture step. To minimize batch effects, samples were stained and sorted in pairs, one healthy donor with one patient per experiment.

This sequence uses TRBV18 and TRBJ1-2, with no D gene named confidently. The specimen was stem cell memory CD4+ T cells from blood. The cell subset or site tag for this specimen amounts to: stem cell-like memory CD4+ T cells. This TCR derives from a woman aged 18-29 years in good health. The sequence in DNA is TGTGCCAGCTCACCAGAGGGAGTAGGCTACACCTTC. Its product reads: CASSPEGVGYTF. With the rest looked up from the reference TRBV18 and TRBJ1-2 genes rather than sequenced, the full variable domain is NAGVMQNPRHLVRRRGQEARLRCSPMKGHSHVYWYRQLPEEGLKFMVYLQKENIIDESGMPKERFSAEFPKEGPSILRIQQVVRGDSAAYFCASSPEGVGYTFGSGTRLTVV.